The 6 T cell receptor beta chains presented below share a single source sample, sequenced in a study of blood T cell repertoires in COVID-19. Measured with immunoSEQ multiplex PCR; TCRdb has only the in-frame clones, and not every one. The sample carries under 350,000 clones, approximately 83% recorded once. Sequenced material: PBMCs or T cells enriched from blood (not recorded which). These TCRs come from a woman between 40 and 55 years old with acute COVID-19.

The V gene is TRBV7-3, the J gene TRBJ2-5; a possible D gene is TRBD2 (7 bases). The V gene's germline CDR1 is SGHTA and CDR2 FQGTGA. The V gene lost 2 bases and the J gene lost 5 bases, with 15 bases spanning the gap. The length of the CDR3 is 15 residues. In nucleotides, the CDR3 is TGTGCCAGCAGCTTATTCGGGGGGCCTGGGGAGACCCAGTACTTC. As protein: CASSLFGGPGETQYF.

The chain joins TRBV19 to TRBJ1-3; TRBD1 matches 7 bases. The J segment lost 0 bases and the V segment lost 4 bases, leaving 6 bases of the junction unmatched. CDR3 length: 16 residues. The germline gives CDR1 LNHDA, CDR2 SQIVND (reference sequence). In DNA, the CDR3 is TGTGCCAGTAGTAGGGGACAGTTCGGCTCTGGAAACACCATATATTTT. It is translated as CASSRGQFGSGNTIYF.

The V and J genes are TRBV4-2 and TRBJ2-7; D may be TRBD1 (6 bases). V lost 0 bases to trimming and J lost 2 bases, with 11 bases between them. This CDR3 spans 15 amino acids. The germline gives CDR1 LGHNA, CDR2 YNFKEQ. The CDR3: CASSQDQGITYEQYF. CDR3 DNA sequence: TGTGCCAGCAGCCAAGATCAGGGGATAACCTACGAGCAGTACTTC.

The J gene is TRBJ2-1, the V gene TRBV19; D is perhaps TRBD2 (5 bases). Germline lookup yields CDR1 LNHDA and CDR2 SQIVND (reference sequence). This CDR3 is 17 amino acids long. The V and J ends lost 2 bases and 3 bases respectively, with 17 bases between them. Written as DNA, the CDR3 is TGTGCCAGTAGTATAAGATTTGGCGGAGGTCTCTACAATGAGCAGTTCTTC. It codes for CASSIRFGGGLYNEQFF.

This clone was observed a few times. V is TRBV15 and J is TRBJ1-3; D is perhaps TRBD1 (6 bases). CDR1 and CDR2 (germline): LNHNV, YYDKDF (reference sequence). CDR3 size: 16 residues. Trimming removed 0 bases from V and 0 bases from J, with 9 bases in between. CDR3 residues: CATSRDTGSSGNTIYF. The DNA of the CDR3 is TGTGCCACCAGCAGAGATACAGGGAGCTCTGGAAACACCATATATTTT.

V gene TRBV27 combines with J gene TRBJ1-1, with TRBD1 matching over 7 bases. CDR3 size: 13 residues. CDR1 and CDR2 from the germline V gene are MNHEY and SMNVEV (reference sequence). V lost 8 bases, J lost 4 bases, and 7 bases stayed unmatched. The CDR3 sequence: CASSFRTGTEAFF. The CDR3 coding sequence is TGTGCCAGCTCTTTTAGGACAGGCACTGAAGCTTTCTTT.